The next 4 T cell receptor beta chains were all read from a single sample in a study of molecular identifiers for immune sequencing clone quantification. In TCRdb, the PCR reads were re-called with MiXCR into one record per CDR3 protein. The profile shows roughly 97,000 distinct CDR3 sequences, 20% to 25% of them singletons. Material for sequencing was naive CD8+ T cells from blood, with Jurkat cell RNA spiked in. Subset: FACS-sorted CD8+CD4-CCR7+CD45RA+ naive T cells. The receptors were gathered from a human donor in good health. Some libraries in this study had Jurkat cell RNA spiked in.

Points on this clonotype: This may stem from a read error, because a much larger clone lies one nucleotide away. The conserved closing phenylalanine or tryptophan is absent in this CDR3, likely reflecting a read error. The chain combines TRBV27 with TRBJ1-2; D not certain. Per germline, CDR1 MNHEY and CDR2 SMNVEV (reference sequence). Trimming pared 5 bases from V and 4 bases from J, leaving 11 bases between. The CDR3 consists of 13 residues. The CDR3 sequence: CASSPYDSYGYTS. Here the CDR3 DNA reads TGTGCCAGCAGTCCTTACGATAGCTATGGCTACACCTCC.

In regard to this clonotype: This may be a read error: a much more frequent sequence differs by one nucleotide. A read error is likely, as this CDR3 ends without the conserved phenylalanine or tryptophan. The chain employs TRBV15 and TRBJ2-7, with D possibly matching TRBD2 (5 bases). Trimming pared 3 bases from V and 4 bases from J, leaving 10 bases between. CDR3 length: 13 residues. Germline V gene sequence: CDR1 LNHNV, CDR2 YYDKDF (reference sequence). The CDR3 DNA reads as TGTGCCACCAGCAGGACCCCGGGGTACGAGCAGTACCTC. Protein sequence: CATSRTPGYEQYL.

In its sample, this clonotype was seen many times. The J gene is TRBJ2-3, the V gene TRBV14, with D possibly being TRBD2 (6 bases). This CDR3 has 14 residues. Germline lookup yields CDR1 SGHDN and CDR2 FVKESK. V lost 5 bases and J lost 5, with 14 bases in between. Here the CDR3 DNA reads TGTGCCAGCAGCTTCCGACTAGGATTAGATACGCAGTATTTT. It translates to CASSFRLGLDTQYF.

With regard to this clonotype: This may be a read error: a much more frequent sequence differs by one nucleotide. The chain employs TRBV4-1 and TRBJ2-1; D gene unclear. Germline values: CDR1 MGHRA, CDR2 YSYEKL. CDR3 length: 15 amino acids. The CDR3 DNA sequence: TGCGCCAGCAGCCAACATGCGCGGTTTGACGATGAGCAGCTCTTC. Protein: CASSQHARFDDEQLF.